One TCR beta chain is described in this entry. Within the sample, other DNA sequences also encode this same CDR3. The data were produced by immunoSEQ multiplex PCR, yet TCRdb's version contains in-frame clones alone and is incomplete. In the table there are approximately 97,000 clones, around 82% of which are singletons. This specimen belongs to a study of radiotherapy plus CTLA-4 blockade in lung cancer. The V end was cut by 3 bases, the J end by 2 bases, with 20 bases between. The CDR3 runs to 17 residues. Germline V gene sequence: CDR1 SGDLS, CDR2 YYNGEE. This chain uses TRBV9 with TRBJ2-5, with D perhaps TRBD2 (7 bases). Specimen: peripheral blood, collected from a patient treated with radiotherapy plus ipilimumab. This receptor was obtained from a human donor with non-small cell lung cancer who had stable disease on radiotherapy plus ipilimumab. CDR3 sequence (DNA): TGTGCCAGCAGCGCCTTTGAAGGGGGAGGGGGGCAAGAGACCCAGTACTTC. This translates into CASSAFEGGGGQETQYF.